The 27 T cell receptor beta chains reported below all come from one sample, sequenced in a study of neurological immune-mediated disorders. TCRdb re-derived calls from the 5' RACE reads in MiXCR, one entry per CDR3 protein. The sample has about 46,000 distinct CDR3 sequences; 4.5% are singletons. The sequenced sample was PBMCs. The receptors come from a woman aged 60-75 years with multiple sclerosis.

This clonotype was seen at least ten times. The DNA for the CDR3 is TGTGCCAGCAGCTTAGAGGGAGTAAGGACAGATACGCAGTATTTT. Translating it yields CASSLEGVRTDTQYF. V usage is TRBV7-2 and J usage is TRBJ2-3; perhaps TRBD2 as D (5 bases). Looked up from germline, CDR1 is SGHTA and CDR2 is FQGNSA. Trimming removed 1 base at V and 3 bases at J, with 11 bases between. The CDR3 is made up of 15 amino acids.

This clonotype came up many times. The CDR3 spells CSARGQGTEAFF. The CDR3 nucleotides are TGCAGTGCTAGGGGACAGGGCACTGAAGCTTTCTTT. The rearrangement links TRBV20-1 to TRBJ1-1; 9 positions agree with TRBD1. The CDR3 sequence is 12 residues long. After removal of 3 bases from V and 4 bases from J, the junction contained 0 bases not matched to a gene. Germline CDR1 DFQATT, CDR2 SNEGSKA (reference sequence).

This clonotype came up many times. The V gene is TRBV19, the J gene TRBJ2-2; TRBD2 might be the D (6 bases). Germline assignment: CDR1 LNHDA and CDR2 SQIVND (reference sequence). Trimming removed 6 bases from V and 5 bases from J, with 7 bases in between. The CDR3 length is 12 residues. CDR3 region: CASREGTGELFF. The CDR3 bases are TGTGCCAGTAGGGAGGGAACCGGGGAGCTGTTTTTT.

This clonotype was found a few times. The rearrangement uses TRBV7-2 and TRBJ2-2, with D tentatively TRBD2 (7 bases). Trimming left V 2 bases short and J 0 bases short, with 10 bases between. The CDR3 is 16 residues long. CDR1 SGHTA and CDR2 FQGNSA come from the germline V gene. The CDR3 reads CASSLSGGANTGELFF. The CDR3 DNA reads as TGTGCCAGCAGCTTATCGGGGGGCGCGAACACCGGGGAGCTGTTTTTT. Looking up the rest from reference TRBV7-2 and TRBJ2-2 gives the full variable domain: GAGVSQSPSNKVTEKGKDVELRCDPISGHTALYWYRQSLGQGLEFLIYFQGNSAPDKSGLPSDRFSAERTGGSVSTLTIQRTQQEDSAVYLCASSLSGGANTGELFFGEGSRLTVL.

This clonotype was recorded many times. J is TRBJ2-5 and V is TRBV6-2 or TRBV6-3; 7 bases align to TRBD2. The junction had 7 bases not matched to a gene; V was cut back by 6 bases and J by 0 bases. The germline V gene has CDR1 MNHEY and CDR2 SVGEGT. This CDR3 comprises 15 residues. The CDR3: CASSRRLADQETQYF. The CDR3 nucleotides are TGTGCCAGCAGCCGGCGCCTAGCGGACCAAGAGACCCAGTACTTC.

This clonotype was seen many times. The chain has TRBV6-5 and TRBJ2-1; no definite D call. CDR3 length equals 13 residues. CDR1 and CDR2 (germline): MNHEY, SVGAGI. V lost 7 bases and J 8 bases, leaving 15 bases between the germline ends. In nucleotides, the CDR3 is TGTGCCAGCACTCGTTATGGGTACGATGAGCAGTTCTTC. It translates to CASTRYGYDEQFF.

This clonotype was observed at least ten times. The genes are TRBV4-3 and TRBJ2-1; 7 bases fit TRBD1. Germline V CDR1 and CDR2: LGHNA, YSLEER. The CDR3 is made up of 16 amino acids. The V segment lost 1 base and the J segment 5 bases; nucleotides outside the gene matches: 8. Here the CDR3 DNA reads TGCGCCAGCAGCCAAGGGTCGGGACAGATCAACAATGAGCAGTTCTTC. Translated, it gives CASSQGSGQINNEQFF.

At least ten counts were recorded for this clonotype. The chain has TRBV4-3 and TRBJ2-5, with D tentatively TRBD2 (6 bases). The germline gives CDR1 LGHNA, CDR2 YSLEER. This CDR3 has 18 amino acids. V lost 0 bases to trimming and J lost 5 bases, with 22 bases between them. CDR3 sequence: CASSQDASGWATGETQYF. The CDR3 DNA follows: TGCGCCAGCAGCCAAGACGCCAGCGGGTGGGCCACCGGGGAGACCCAGTACTTC.

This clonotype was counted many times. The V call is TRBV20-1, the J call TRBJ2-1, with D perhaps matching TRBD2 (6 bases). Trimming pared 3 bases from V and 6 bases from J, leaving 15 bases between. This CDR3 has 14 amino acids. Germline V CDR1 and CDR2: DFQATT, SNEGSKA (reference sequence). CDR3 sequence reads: CSASPQTSSNEQFF. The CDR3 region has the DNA TGCAGTGCTAGTCCCCAGACTAGTTCCAATGAGCAGTTCTTC.

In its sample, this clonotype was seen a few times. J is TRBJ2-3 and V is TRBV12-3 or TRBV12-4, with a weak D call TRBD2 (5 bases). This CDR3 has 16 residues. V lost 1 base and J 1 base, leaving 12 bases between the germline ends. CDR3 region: CASSLEGIGGTDTQYF. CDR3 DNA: TGTGCCAGCAGTTTAGAGGGTATCGGGGGCACAGATACGCAGTATTTT.

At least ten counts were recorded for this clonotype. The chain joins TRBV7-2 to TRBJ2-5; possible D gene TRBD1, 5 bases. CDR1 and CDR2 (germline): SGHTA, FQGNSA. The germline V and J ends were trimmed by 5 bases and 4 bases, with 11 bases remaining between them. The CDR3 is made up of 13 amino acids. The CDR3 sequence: CASSPGKRETQYF. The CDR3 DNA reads TGTGCCAGCAGCCCAGGGAAGCGAGAGACCCAGTACTTC.

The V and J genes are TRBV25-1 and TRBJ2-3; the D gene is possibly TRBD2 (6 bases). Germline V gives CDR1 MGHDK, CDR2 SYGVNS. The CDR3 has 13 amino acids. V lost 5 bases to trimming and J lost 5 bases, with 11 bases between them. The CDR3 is CASSRGAGDTQYF. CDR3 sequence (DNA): TGTGCCAGCAGTCGCGGGGCGGGAGATACGCAGTATTTT.

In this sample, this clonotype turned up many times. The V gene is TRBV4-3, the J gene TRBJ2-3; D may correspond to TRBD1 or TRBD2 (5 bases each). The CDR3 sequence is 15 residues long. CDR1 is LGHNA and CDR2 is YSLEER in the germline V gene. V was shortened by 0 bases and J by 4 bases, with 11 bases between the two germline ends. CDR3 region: CASSQDIRESDTQYF. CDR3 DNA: TGCGCCAGCAGCCAAGATATCAGGGAGTCAGATACGCAGTATTTT.

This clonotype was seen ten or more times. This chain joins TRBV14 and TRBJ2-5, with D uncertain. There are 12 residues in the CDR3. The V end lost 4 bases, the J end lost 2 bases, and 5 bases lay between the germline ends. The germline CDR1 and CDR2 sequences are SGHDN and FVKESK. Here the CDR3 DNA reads TGTGCCAGCAGCCGGGGACAAGAGACCCAGTACTTC. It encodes CASSRGQETQYF.

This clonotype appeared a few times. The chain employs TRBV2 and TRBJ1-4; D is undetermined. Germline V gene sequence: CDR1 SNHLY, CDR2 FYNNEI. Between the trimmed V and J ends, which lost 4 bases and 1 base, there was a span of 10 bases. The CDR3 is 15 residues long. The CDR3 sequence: CASSVEDGTNEKLFF. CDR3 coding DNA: TGTGCCAGCAGTGTTGAGGACGGAACTAATGAAAAACTGTTTTTT.

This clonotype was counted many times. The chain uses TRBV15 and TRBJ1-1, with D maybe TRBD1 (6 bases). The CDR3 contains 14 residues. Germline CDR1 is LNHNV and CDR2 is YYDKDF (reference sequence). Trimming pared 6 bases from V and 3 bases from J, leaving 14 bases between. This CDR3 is CATSLGGSDTEAFF. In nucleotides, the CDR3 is TGTGCCACCAGTCTAGGGGGGTCGGACACTGAAGCTTTCTTT.

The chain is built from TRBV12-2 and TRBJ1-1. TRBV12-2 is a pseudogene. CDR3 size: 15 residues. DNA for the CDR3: TGTGCAAGTCGCTTAGTCCCCACGCCGAACACTGAAGCTTTCTTT. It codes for CASRLVPTPNTEAFF.

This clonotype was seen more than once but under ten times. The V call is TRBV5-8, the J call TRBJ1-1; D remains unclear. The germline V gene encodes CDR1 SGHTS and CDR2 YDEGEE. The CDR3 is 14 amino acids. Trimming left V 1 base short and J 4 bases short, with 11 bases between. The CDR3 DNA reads TGTGCCAGCAGCTTGTGGGGTCGGGGCACTGAAGCTTTCTTT. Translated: CASSLWGRGTEAFF.

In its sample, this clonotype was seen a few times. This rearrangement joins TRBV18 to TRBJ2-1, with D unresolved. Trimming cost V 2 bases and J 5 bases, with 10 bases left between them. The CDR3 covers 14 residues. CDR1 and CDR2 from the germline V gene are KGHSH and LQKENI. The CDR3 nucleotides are TGTGCCAGCTCACCAGCAGGTCGCGACAATGAGCAGTTCTTC. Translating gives CASSPAGRDNEQFF.

CDR3 protein: CSASVPGADEQFF. The CDR3 nucleotides are TGCAGTGCTAGTGTTCCGGGGGCTGATGAGCAGTTCTTC. The chain has TRBV20-1 and TRBJ2-1; either TRBD1 or TRBD2 may supply D (6 bases each). V was pared by 3 bases and J by 8 bases, with 14 bases between. The CDR3 runs 13 residues. Looked up from germline, CDR1 is DFQATT and CDR2 is SNEGSKA (reference sequence).

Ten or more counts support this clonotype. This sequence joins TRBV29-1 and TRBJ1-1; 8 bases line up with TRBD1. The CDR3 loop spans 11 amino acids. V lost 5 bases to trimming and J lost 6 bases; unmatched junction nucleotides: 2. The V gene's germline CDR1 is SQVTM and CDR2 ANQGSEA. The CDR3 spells CSVRQGSEAFF. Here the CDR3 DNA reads TGCAGCGTTAGACAGGGGTCTGAAGCTTTCTTT. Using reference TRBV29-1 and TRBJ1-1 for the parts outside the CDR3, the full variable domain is SAVISQKPSRDICQRGTSLTIQCQVDSQVTMMFWYRQQPGQSLTLIATANQGSEATYESGFVIDKFPISRPNLTFSTLTVSNMSPEDSSIYLCSVRQGSEAFFGQGTRLTVV.

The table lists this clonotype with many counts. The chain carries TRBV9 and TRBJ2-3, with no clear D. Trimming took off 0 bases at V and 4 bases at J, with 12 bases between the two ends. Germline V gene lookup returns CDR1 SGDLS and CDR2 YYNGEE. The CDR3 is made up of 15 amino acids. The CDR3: CASSVGGRVSDTQYF. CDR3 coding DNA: TGTGCCAGCAGCGTAGGTGGAAGGGTCTCAGATACGCAGTATTTT. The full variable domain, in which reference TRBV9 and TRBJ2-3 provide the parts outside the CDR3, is DSGVTQTPKHLITATGQRVTLRCSPRSGDLSVYWYQQSLDQGLQFLIQYYNGEERAKGNILERFSAQQFPDLHSELNLSSLELGDSALYFCASSVGGRVSDTQYFGPGTRLTVL.

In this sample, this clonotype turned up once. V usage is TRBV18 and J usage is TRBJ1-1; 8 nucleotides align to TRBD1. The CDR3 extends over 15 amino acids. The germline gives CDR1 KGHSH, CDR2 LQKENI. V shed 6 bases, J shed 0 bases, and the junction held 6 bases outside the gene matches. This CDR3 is CASSGQGLMNTEAFF. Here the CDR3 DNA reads TGTGCCAGCTCCGGACAGGGCCTAATGAACACTGAAGCTTTCTTT.

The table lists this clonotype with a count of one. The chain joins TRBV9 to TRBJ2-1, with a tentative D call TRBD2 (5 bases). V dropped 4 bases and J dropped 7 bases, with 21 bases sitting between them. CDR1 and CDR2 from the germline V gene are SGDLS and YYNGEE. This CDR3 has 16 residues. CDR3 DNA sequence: TGTGCCAGCAGCAACAGCGGACGAGACCCCTTTAATGAGCAGTTCTTC. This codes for CASSNSGRDPFNEQFF.

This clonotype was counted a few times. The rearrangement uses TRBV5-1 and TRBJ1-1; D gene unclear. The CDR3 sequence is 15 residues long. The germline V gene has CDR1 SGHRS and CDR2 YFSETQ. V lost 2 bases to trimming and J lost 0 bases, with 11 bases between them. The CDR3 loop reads CASSFSSGVNTEAFF. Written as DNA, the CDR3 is TGCGCCAGCAGCTTCAGTTCCGGAGTGAACACTGAAGCTTTCTTT.

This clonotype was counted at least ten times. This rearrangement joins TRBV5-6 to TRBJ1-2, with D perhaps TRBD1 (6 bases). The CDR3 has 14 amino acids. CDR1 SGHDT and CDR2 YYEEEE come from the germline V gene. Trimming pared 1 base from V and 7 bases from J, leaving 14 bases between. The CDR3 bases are TGTGCCAGCAGCTTGCCTGCAGGGGCGTCTGGCTACACCTTC. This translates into CASSLPAGASGYTF.

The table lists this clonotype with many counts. In DNA form, the CDR3 reads TGTGCCTTCAGCCGGGACAGGGGGCAGGGTGGCTACACCTTC. Encoded protein: CAFSRDRGQGGYTF. The V call is TRBV28, the J call TRBJ1-2, with TRBD1 identical over 12 bases. Germline V gene sequence: CDR1 MDHEN, CDR2 SYDVKM. Trimming cost V 11 bases and J 7 bases; bases outside gene matches: 11. The CDR3 is 14 residues long.